A single sample is the source of the 27 T cell receptor beta chains below, sequenced in a study of control samples from healthy donors and cancer patients. TCRdb's table, derived via immunoSEQ multiplex PCR, lists solely in-frame clones and lacks some. The data contain roughly 200,000 clones, 85% to 95% of them singletons. Sequencing was performed on blood. Every receptor here comes from a man aged 45-65 years in good health.

The CDR3: CSVGGHASTDTQYF. The CDR3 region has the DNA TGCAGCGTCGGGGGACACGCCAGCACAGATACGCAGTATTTT. The chain combines TRBV29-1 with TRBJ2-3; D may match TRBD1 or TRBD2 (6 bases each). This CDR3 is 14 amino acids long. Germline CDR1 reads SQVTM; CDR2 reads ANQGSEA. V lost 6 bases and J 0 bases, leaving 13 bases between the germline ends.

This clone appeared a single time. The chain carries TRBV9 and TRBJ1-1; possibly TRBD1 for D (5 bases). Germline V gene data show CDR1 as SGDLS and CDR2 as YYNGEE. This CDR3 is built from 14 residues. The V end lost 1 base, the J end lost 1 base, and 8 bases lay between the germline ends. For the CDR3, the DNA is TGTGCCAGCAGCGTAATGACAGCGAACACTGAAGCTTTCTTT. It translates to CASSVMTANTEAFF.

V and J are TRBV2 and TRBJ1-2; unclear D gene. Looked up from germline, CDR1 is SNHLY and CDR2 is FYNNEI. CDR3 length equals 13 residues. Trimming took 1 base from V and 6 from J, leaving 9 bases between them. The CDR3 loop is CASSEVGIDGYTF. CDR3 in DNA: TGTGCCAGCAGTGAAGTGGGTATTGATGGCTACACCTTC.

This clone was seen just once. The V and J genes are TRBV10-1 and TRBJ2-7, with unresolved D. The CDR3 totals 10 residues. Germline-derived CDR1 and CDR2 are WNHNN and SYGVQD (reference sequence). V was shortened by 3 bases and J by 3 bases, with 0 bases between the two germline ends. The CDR3 is CASSDYEQYF. Written as DNA, the CDR3 is TGCGCCAGCAGTGACTACGAGCAGTACTTC.

This chain uses TRBV15 with TRBJ2-3; 9 nucleotides align to TRBD2. J gave up 2 bases and V 5 bases, and 5 bases lay outside the gene matches. Germline lookup yields CDR1 LNHNV and CDR2 YYDKDF (reference sequence). The CDR3 runs to 15 residues. The CDR3 is CATSYGGGATDTQYF. The CDR3 DNA sequence: TGTGCCACCAGCTACGGCGGGGGGGCCACAGATACGCAGTATTTT.

V is TRBV14 and J is TRBJ2-1, with D tentatively TRBD1 or TRBD2 (6 bases each). The V end lost 0 bases, the J end lost 4 bases, and 13 bases lay between the germline ends. The CDR3 runs to 16 residues. Looked up from germline, CDR1 is SGHDN and CDR2 is FVKESK. Here the CDR3 DNA reads TGTGCCAGCAGCCAAGATGGACGGGGGCCATACAATGAGCAGTTCTTC. Protein product: CASSQDGRGPYNEQFF.

This clone was recorded only once. The chain recombines TRBV27 with TRBJ2-3; 14 bases are a match to TRBD2. The V gene end was trimmed by 7 bases and the J gene end by 5 bases; junction bases not matched to a gene: 17. This CDR3 is 19 amino acids long. Germline loops: CDR1 MNHEY, CDR2 SMNVEV (reference sequence). The CDR3 sequence is CASTPTSGGASRSRDTQYF. CDR3 DNA sequence: TGTGCCAGCACCCCGACTAGCGGGGGGGCCAGTCGGTCTCGAGATACGCAGTATTTT.

The genes are TRBV5-1 and TRBJ2-7; TRBD1 matches 8 bases. CDR1 is SGHRS and CDR2 is YFSETQ in the germline V gene. After removal of 4 bases from V and 6 bases from J, the junction contained 9 bases not matched to a gene. The CDR3 length is 14 residues. The CDR3 nucleotides read TGCGCCAGCAGCCTCGGACAGGGAGTAGGCGAGCAGTACTTC. It encodes CASSLGQGVGEQYF.

V and J are TRBV3-1 (or the pseudogene TRBV3-2) and TRBJ1-6, with a weak D call TRBD1 (6 bases). Trimming shortened V by 1 base and J by 6 bases, and 10 bases separated the two germline ends. The CDR3 covers 15 residues. Germline assignment: CDR1 LGHDT and CDR2 YNNKEL (reference sequence). The CDR3 loop reads CASSQVAGANSPLHF. The CDR3 coding sequence is TGTGCCAGCAGCCAAGTAGCAGGGGCTAATTCACCCCTCCACTTT.

This clone was recorded a few times. This sequence joins TRBV5-5 and TRBJ1-1; D is unresolved. The V gene's germline CDR1 is SGHKS and CDR2 YYEKEE (reference sequence). V lost 2 bases and J lost 2, with 13 bases in between. This CDR3 comprises 15 residues. The CDR3 nucleotides read TGTGCCAGCAGCTTATGGTCGGGTGTTAACACTGAAGCTTTCTTT. It codes for CASSLWSGVNTEAFF.

Comments on this clone: A junction end diverges from the germline sequence, so it may reflect a read error. J is TRBJ2-1 and V is TRBV7-2; tentatively, D is TRBD1 (5 bases). This CDR3 is 14 amino acids long. Germline V lookup: CDR1 SGHTA, CDR2 FQGNSA. This chain's CDR3 is CASSLGSGYSEQFF. The CDR3 DNA reads TGTGCCAGCAGCTTAGGGTCAGGGTACAGTGAGCAGTTCTTC.

The chain links TRBV18 to TRBJ1-6; D remains unclear. CDR3 length: 15 amino acids. CDR1 and CDR2 from the germline V gene are KGHSH and LQKENI. V shed 3 bases and J shed 11 bases, with 17 bases lying between them. This chain's CDR3 is CASSPTTELGAPLHF. The CDR3 coding sequence is TGTGCCAGCTCACCTACGACCGAACTCGGGGCACCCCTCCACTTT.

In DNA form, the CDR3 reads TGTGCCAGCACCGAAAGGAAGACAGGGAACTATGGCTACACCTTC. Encoded protein: CASTERKTGNYGYTF. J is TRBJ1-2 and V is TRBV6-5; 7 bases map to TRBD1. With 7 bases clipped from V and 2 bases from J, the junction kept 10 bases outside the gene matches. The CDR3 is 15 residues long. Germline V CDR1 and CDR2: MNHEY, SVGAGI.

This chain joins TRBV5-4 and TRBJ2-7; D is unresolved. V was shortened by 5 bases and J by 4 bases, with 10 bases between the two germline ends. Germline values: CDR1 SGHNT, CDR2 YYREEE (reference sequence). The CDR3 has 12 amino acids. The CDR3 here is CASSPDGYEQYV. The CDR3 DNA is TGTGCCAGCAGTCCGGACGGATACGAGCAGTACGTC.

This clone was found once. At one end, the junction sequence differs from germline, possibly due to a read error. V gene TRBV7-7 combines with J gene TRBJ2-1; 10 bases line up with TRBD2. This CDR3 is 15 amino acids long. Germline-derived CDR1 and CDR2 are SSHAT and FNYEAQ (reference sequence). The CDR3 here is CASSPGTSAYNEQFF. CDR3 in DNA: TGTGCTAGCAGCCCCGGGACTAGCGCCTACAATGAGCAGTTCTTC.

V gene TRBV6-6 combines with J gene TRBJ1-2; D gene ambiguous. The CDR3 runs 13 residues. Trimming stripped 4 bases from V and 7 bases from J, with 13 bases between. From germline, CDR1 is MNHNY and CDR2 SVGAGI (reference sequence). The CDR3 bases are TGTGCCAGCAGTTCCCCGGGCGACGGTGGCTACACCTTC. Translation: CASSSPGDGGYTF.

The chain couples TRBV19 to TRBJ2-5; the D gene is possibly TRBD1 (6 bases). V dropped 5 bases and J dropped 2 bases, with 18 bases sitting between them. This CDR3 is 16 amino acids long. Per the germline V gene, CDR1 is LNHDA and CDR2 is SQIVND (reference sequence). For the CDR3, the DNA is TGTGCCAGTAGTGAGGACAGAACGGGCCTACAAGAGACCCAGTACTTC. This gives the protein CASSEDRTGLQETQYF. The whole variable domain, filled in from reference TRBV19 and TRBJ2-5, reads DGGITQSPKYLFRKEGQNVTLSCEQNLNHDAMYWYRQDPGQGLRLIYYSQIVNDFQKGDIAEGYSVSREKKESFPLTVTSAQKNPTAFYLCASSEDRTGLQETQYFGPGTRLLVL.

The CDR3, as DNA: TGTGCCAGCAGCGGACCCCGGGGGGCGCGTGGCTACACCTTC. Its protein is CASSGPRGARGYTF. The chain joins TRBV5-4 to TRBJ1-2, with D perhaps matching TRBD1 (6 bases). Germline lookup yields CDR1 SGHNT and CDR2 YYREEE (reference sequence). Trimming shortened V by 4 bases and J by 7 bases, and 17 bases separated the two germline ends. This CDR3 contains 14 residues.

This rearrangement joins TRBV6-5 to TRBJ1-2; weak D call: TRBD1 (5 bases). CDR3 size: 14 residues. Between the trimmed V and J ends, which lost 5 bases and 7 bases, there was a span of 17 bases. From germline, CDR1 is MNHEY and CDR2 SVGAGI. The CDR3, as DNA: TGTGCCAGCAGTACCACTCCCACAGGAGGTGGCTACACCTTC. This translates into CASSTTPTGGGYTF.

This clone appeared a single time. J is TRBJ1-4 and V is TRBV29-1; no clear D. The CDR3 totals 10 residues. The ends were cut back, 4 bases at V and 8 bases at J, with 5 bases in the middle. Germline CDR1 reads SQVTM; CDR2 reads ANQGSEA. The DNA for the CDR3 is TGCAGCGTTGGCACCGAAAAACTGTTTTTT. It translates to CSVGTEKLFF.

This chain's CDR3 is CASTQFSNQPQHF. CDR3 DNA: TGTGCCAGTACCCAATTTAGCAATCAGCCCCAGCATTTT. The chain couples TRBV19 to TRBJ1-5; no firm D call. Germline CDR1 LNHDA, CDR2 SQIVND (reference sequence). Between the trimmed V and J ends, which lost 7 bases and 0 bases, there was a span of 7 bases. CDR3 length: 13 amino acids.

The chain links TRBV5-1 to TRBJ1-6, with 7 bases identical to TRBD1. V was clipped by 7 bases and J by 6 bases; unmatched bases: 1. The CDR3 is 12 residues long. Germline V CDR1 and CDR2: SGHRS, YFSETQ. CDR3 loop: CASQGGNSPLHF. CDR3 nucleotide sequence: TGCGCCAGCCAGGGGGGTAATTCACCCCTCCACTTT.

This chain links TRBV18 with TRBJ1-5; possible D gene TRBD1, 6 bases. Germline loops: CDR1 KGHSH, CDR2 LQKENI. This CDR3 is 16 amino acids long. Deletions cut 0 bases from V and 4 bases from J, with 13 bases between. CDR3 sequence (DNA): TGTGCCAGCTCACCACCGGGGGCGGGGGTTAATCAGCCCCAGCATTTT. Protein: CASSPPGAGVNQPQHF.

This sequence joins TRBV19 and TRBJ1-5, with D unresolved. The germline gives CDR1 LNHDA, CDR2 SQIVND (reference sequence). This CDR3 spans 14 amino acids. Trimming stripped 2 bases from V and 6 bases from J, with 11 bases between. The CDR3 DNA is TGTGCCAGTAGTATACAGGACGTCGGTCAGCCCCAGCATTTT. Translating it yields CASSIQDVGQPQHF.

Concerning this clone itself: Germline is not matched at one junction end, which may reflect a read error. The chain joins TRBV6-5 to TRBJ1-5; 8 bases fit TRBD1. CDR3 length: 15 amino acids. Germline CDR1 is MNHEY and CDR2 is SVGAGI. The CDR3, as DNA: TGTGCCAGCAGCCTCCGGACAGGGAGCAATCGGCCCCAGCATTTT. Translation gives CASSLRTGSNRPQHF.

This clone was recorded only once. The chain recombines TRBV2 with TRBJ2-1; TRBD1 matches at 7 bases. The CDR3 runs to 15 residues. Losses at the gene ends were 6 bases for V and 8 bases for J; bases not matched to a gene: 13. Germline assignment: CDR1 SNHLY and CDR2 FYNNEI. The CDR3 loop is CASRKVYRGRDEQFF. The CDR3 bases are TGTGCCAGCAGAAAAGTTTACAGGGGAAGGGATGAGCAGTTCTTC.

The chain is built from TRBV28 and TRBJ2-7; 7 nucleotides match TRBD1. Germline lookup yields CDR1 MDHEN and CDR2 SYDVKM. The CDR3 runs to 14 residues. Unmatched junction bases numbered 2, after V lost 3 bases and J lost 0 bases. The CDR3 coding sequence is TGTGCCAGCAGTTTTAGACAGGGCTCCTACGAGCAGTACGTC. Protein sequence: CASSFRQGSYEQYV.